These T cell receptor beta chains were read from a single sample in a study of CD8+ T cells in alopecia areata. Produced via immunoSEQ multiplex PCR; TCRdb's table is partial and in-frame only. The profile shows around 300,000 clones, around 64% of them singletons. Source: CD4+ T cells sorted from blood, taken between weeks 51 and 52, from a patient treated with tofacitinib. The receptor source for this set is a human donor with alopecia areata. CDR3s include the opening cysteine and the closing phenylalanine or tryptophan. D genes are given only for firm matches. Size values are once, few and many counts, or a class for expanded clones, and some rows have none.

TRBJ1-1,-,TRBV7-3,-,CASSSGPNTEAFF,TGTGCCAGCAGCTCCGGTCCGAACACTGAAGCTTTCTTT
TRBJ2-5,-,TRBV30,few,CAWSPGSRTQYF,TGTGCCTGGAGCCCGGGCTCCCGGACCCAGTACTTC
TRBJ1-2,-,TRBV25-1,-,CASSVVVSGGYTF,TGTGCCAGCAGTGTTGTGGTTTCGGGTGGCTACACCTTC
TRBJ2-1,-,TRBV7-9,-,CASSLLGSPYNEQFF,TGTGCCAGCAGCTTACTGGGGAGTCCCTACAATGAGCAGTTCTTC
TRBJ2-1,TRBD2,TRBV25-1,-,CASSSAGGNYNEQFF,TGTGCCAGCAGTTCCGCGGGGGGCAATTACAATGAGCAGTTCTTC
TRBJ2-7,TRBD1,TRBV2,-,CASSELPQGVQEEQYF,TGTGCCAGCAGTGAACTTCCCCAGGGGGTTCAGGAGGAGCAGTACTTC
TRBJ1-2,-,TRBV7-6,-,CASSLDGYGYTF,TGTGCCAGCAGCTTAGATGGGTATGGCTACACCTTC
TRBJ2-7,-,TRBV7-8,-,CASSFDRPYEQYF,TGTGCCAGCAGCTTCGACCGTCCCTACGAGCAGTACTTC
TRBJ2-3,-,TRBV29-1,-,CSVIPSTDTQYF,TGCAGCGTCATACCTAGCACAGATACGCAGTATTTT
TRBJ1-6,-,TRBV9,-,CASSVGGNSPLHF,TGTGCCAGCAGCGTGGGGGGAAATTCACCCCTCCACTTT
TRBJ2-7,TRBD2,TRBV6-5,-,CASRLAGTYEQYF,TGTGCCAGCAGACTAGCGGGGACTTACGAGCAGTACTTC
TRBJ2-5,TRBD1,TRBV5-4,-,CASSRDSEETQYF,TGTGCCAGCAGCCGGGACAGCGAAGAGACCCAGTACTTC
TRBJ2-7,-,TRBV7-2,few,CASSLAASYEQYF,TGTGCCAGCAGCTTAGCGGCATCCTACGAGCAGTACTTC
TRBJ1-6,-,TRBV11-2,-,CASSLGVHASPLHF,TGTGCCAGCAGCTTAGGCGTCCATGCATCACCCCTCCACTTT
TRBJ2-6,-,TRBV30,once,CAWSFGANVLTF,TGTGCCTGGAGTTTTGGGGCCAACGTCCTGACTTTC
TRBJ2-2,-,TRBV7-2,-,CASSLVGGTGELFF,TGTGCCAGCAGCTTAGTCGGGGGCACCGGGGAGCTGTTTTTT
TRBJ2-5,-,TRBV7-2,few,CASSEEGLVEAQYF,TGTGCCAGCAGCGAGGAAGGTCTAGTTGAGGCCCAGTACTTC
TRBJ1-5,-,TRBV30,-,CAWSVWGGAGQPQHF,TGTGCCTGGAGTGTATGGGGGGGCGCCGGTCAGCCCCAGCATTTT
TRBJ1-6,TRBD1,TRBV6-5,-,CASSGSGGRSPLHF,TGTGCCAGCAGTGGCTCAGGGGGTCGTTCACCCCTCCACTTT
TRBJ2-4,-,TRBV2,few,CASSEVGFQNIQYF,TGTGCCAGCAGTGAAGTGGGTTTCCAAAACATTCAGTACTTC
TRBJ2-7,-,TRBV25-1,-,CASSTSTGVNEQYF,TGTGCCAGCAGTACATCGACAGGAGTTAACGAGCAGTACTTC
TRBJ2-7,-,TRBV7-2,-,CASSPQGGSYEQYF,TGTGCCAGCAGCCCGCAGGGGGGGAGTTACGAGCAGTACTTC
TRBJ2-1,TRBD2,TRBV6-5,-,CASSPLAGGIPEQFF,TGTGCCAGCAGCCCATTAGCGGGGGGGATCCCTGAGCAGTTCTTC
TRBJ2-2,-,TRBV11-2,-,CASSLTSPGELFF,TGTGCCAGCAGCTTAACTAGCCCCGGGGAGCTGTTTTTT
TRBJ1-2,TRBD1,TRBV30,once,CAWSRGQGVKGYTF,TGTGCCTGGAGTAGAGGACAGGGAGTGAAGGGCTACACCTTC
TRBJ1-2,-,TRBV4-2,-,CASSQERAVLGYGYTF,TGTGCCAGCAGCCAAGAACGTGCTGTTCTCGGCTATGGCTACACCTTC
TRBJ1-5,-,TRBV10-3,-,CAISPGRGDNQPQHF,TGTGCCATCAGCCCCGGAAGGGGTGACAATCAGCCCCAGCATTTT